These 11 T cell receptor beta chains share one sample of origin, sequenced in a study of blood T cell repertoires in COVID-19. Some clones are missing from TCRdb's copy, which holds only in-frame ones; the method was immunoSEQ multiplex PCR. The sample consists of around 71,000 clones, approximately 83% of them appearing once. The sample consisted of peripheral blood. These receptors all stem from a man between 65 and 79 years old with acute or convalescent COVID-19.

CDR3 loop: CASSLGGIAGGPNTGELFF. DNA of the CDR3: TGTGCCAGCAGCTTGGGCGGGATAGCGGGAGGGCCGAACACCGGGGAGCTGTTTTTT. V and J are TRBV5-4 and TRBJ2-2, with 11 bases fitting TRBD2. Germline V CDR1 and CDR2: SGHNT, YYREEE (reference sequence). The CDR3 length is 19 residues. The V gene end was trimmed by 0 bases and the J gene end by 0 bases; junction bases not matched to a gene: 7. Based on the CDR3 plus reference TRBV5-4 and TRBJ2-2, the full variable domain is ETGVTQSPTHLIKTRGQQVTLRCSSQSGHNTVSWYQQALGQGPQFIFQYYREEENGRGNFPPRFSGLQFPNYSSELNVNALELDDSALYLCASSLGGIAGGPNTGELFFGEGSRLTVL.

This clone was detected a few times. This sequence joins TRBV6-4 and TRBJ1-2; 8 nucleotides match TRBD1. V dropped 4 bases and J dropped 1; count of bases not matched to a gene: 11. The germline CDR1 and CDR2 sequences are MRHNA and SNTAGT. The CDR3 is made up of 17 amino acids. Here the CDR3 DNA reads TGTGCCAGCAGTGCACCGGGACAGGTTGACGATAACTATGGCTACACCTTC. It specifies CASSAPGQVDDNYGYTF.

The chain combines TRBV18 with TRBJ1-5; maybe TRBD1 (6 bases). With 4 bases removed from V and 2 bases from J, the gap between germline ends came to 15 bases. CDR1 and CDR2 from the germline V gene are KGHSH and LQKENI. CDR3 length: 16 amino acids. The CDR3 region has the DNA TGTGCCAGCTCACGGGGGGGGCCAAGTGGCAATCAGCCCCAGCATTTT. Translated, it gives CASSRGGPSGNQPQHF. The whole variable domain, filled in from reference TRBV18 and TRBJ1-5, reads NAGVMQNPRHLVRRRGQEARLRCSPMKGHSHVYWYRQLPEEGLKFMVYLQKENIIDESGMPKERFSAEFPKEGPSILRIQQVVRGDSAAYFCASSRGGPSGNQPQHFGDGTRLSIL.

The V gene is TRBV6-2 or TRBV6-3, the J gene TRBJ2-7, with a tentative D call TRBD1 (5 bases). Trimming stripped 2 bases from V and 2 bases from J, with 16 bases between. This CDR3 contains 16 residues. The germline V gene has CDR1 MNHEY and CDR2 SVGEGT. The CDR3 sequence: CASSYPTVTSPYEQYF. In nucleotides, the CDR3 is TGTGCCAGCAGTTACCCGACAGTTACCTCCCCCTACGAGCAGTACTTC.

This clone is categorized as hyperexpanded (1% or more). The V call is TRBV7-8, the J call TRBJ2-1; TRBD2 aligns across 9 bases. This CDR3 comprises 15 residues. The germline V gene encodes CDR1 SGHVS and CDR2 FQNEAQ. Trimming removed 1 base from V and 6 bases from J; junction bases left unmatched: 4. The CDR3, as DNA: TGTGCCAGCAGCTTAGATCCTAGCGGGATCAATGAGCAGTTCTTC. It translates to CASSLDPSGINEQFF. Looking up the rest from reference TRBV7-8 and TRBJ2-1 gives the full variable domain: GAGVSQSPRYKVAKRGQDVALRCDPISGHVSLFWYQQALGQGPEFLTYFQNEAQLDKSGLPSDRFFAERPEGSVSTLKIQRTQQEDSAVYLCASSLDPSGINEQFFGPGTRLTVL.

The J gene is TRBJ2-7, the V gene TRBV3-1 (or the pseudogene TRBV3-2), with D maybe TRBD2 (5 bases). The CDR3 is 13 residues long. Trimming took 2 bases from V and 3 from J, leaving 8 bases between them. Looked up from germline, CDR1 is LGHDT and CDR2 is YNNKEL (reference sequence). The CDR3 DNA sequence: TGTGCCAGCAGCCAACTCGGAGGCTACGAGCAGTACTTC. Translation: CASSQLGGYEQYF.

The table lists this clone with a few counts. V gene TRBV5-5 combines with J gene TRBJ1-2; D might be TRBD1 (6 bases). V lost 0 bases and J lost 8, with 14 bases in between. The germline V gene encodes CDR1 SGHKS and CDR2 YYEKEE (reference sequence). This CDR3 is 14 amino acids long. The CDR3 protein is CASSLGQVDKGYTF. As DNA, the CDR3 is TGTGCCAGCAGCTTGGGACAGGTGGATAAGGGCTACACCTTC. Combining the CDR3 with reference TRBV5-5 and TRBJ1-2 gives the whole variable domain DAGVTQSPTHLIKTRGQQVTLRCSPISGHKSVSWYQQVLGQGPQFIFQYYEKEERGRGNFPDRFSARQFPNYSSELNVNALLLGDSALYLCASSLGQVDKGYTFGSGTRLTVV.

The chain joins TRBV18 to TRBJ2-1; 11 positions match TRBD2. J gave up 5 bases and V 6 bases, and 9 bases lay outside the gene matches. CDR1 and CDR2 from the germline V gene are KGHSH and LQKENI. There are 16 residues in the CDR3. The CDR3 loop reads CASSQTGTSGDNEQFF. For the CDR3, the DNA is TGTGCCAGCTCTCAAACCGGGACTAGCGGAGACAATGAGCAGTTCTTC.

This chain connects TRBV19 to TRBJ2-3, with TRBD2 identical over 9 bases. Germline lookup yields CDR1 LNHDA and CDR2 SQIVND (reference sequence). The trim removed 5 bases at V and 5 bases at J, leaving 5 bases unmatched. The CDR3 is 14 residues long. The CDR3 DNA reads TGTGCCAGTAGTGCGGGAGGGCCCGGAGATACGCAGTATTTT. Its translation is CASSAGGPGDTQYF.

V is TRBV7-9 and J is TRBJ2-1, with D perhaps matching TRBD2 (5 bases). In germline, CDR1 is SEHNR, CDR2 FQNEAQ (reference sequence). The V end lost 8 bases, the J end lost 7 bases, and 12 bases lay between the germline ends. CDR3 length: 12 amino acids. CDR3 sequence (DNA): TGTGCCAGCGAGGGTTTAAGGAATGAGCAGTTCTTC. Its translation: CASEGLRNEQFF.

The chain couples TRBV18 to TRBJ1-6; 10 nucleotides agree with TRBD1. The CDR3 runs 15 residues. The V and J ends lost 4 bases and 10 bases, in that order; junction bases with no gene match: 7. CDR1 and CDR2 from the germline V gene are KGHSH and LQKENI. DNA of the CDR3: TGTGCCAGCTCACTTTCCGGGACAGGGGAGTCACCCCTCCACTTT. It yields the protein CASSLSGTGESPLHF.